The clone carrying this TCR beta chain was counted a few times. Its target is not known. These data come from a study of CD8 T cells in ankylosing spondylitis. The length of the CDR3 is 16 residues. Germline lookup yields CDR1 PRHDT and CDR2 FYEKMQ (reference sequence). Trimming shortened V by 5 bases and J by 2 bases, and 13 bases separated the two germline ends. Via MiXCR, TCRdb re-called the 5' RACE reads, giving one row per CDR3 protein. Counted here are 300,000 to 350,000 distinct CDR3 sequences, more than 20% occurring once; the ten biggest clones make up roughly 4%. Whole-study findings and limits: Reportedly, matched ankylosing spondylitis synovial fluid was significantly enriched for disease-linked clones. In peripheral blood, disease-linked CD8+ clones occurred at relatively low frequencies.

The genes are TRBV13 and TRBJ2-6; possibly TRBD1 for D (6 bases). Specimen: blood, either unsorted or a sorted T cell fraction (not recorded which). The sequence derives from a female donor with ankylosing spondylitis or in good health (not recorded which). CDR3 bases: TGTGCCAGCAGCCCGAGGAGACAGGCTGGGGCCAACGTCCTGACTTTC. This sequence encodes CASSPRRQAGANVLTF.